This T cell receptor (beta chain) comes out of a study of blood T cells in healthy people across ages. Broader study findings: The study could not conclusively compare naive and antigen-experienced cells, given its unsorted PBMCs. Changes in expanded clonotypes were possibly confounded, as the CMV status of donors was unknown.

Then a second PCR, running roughly 7 to 11 cycles, was carried out with a sample-barcoded 5' primer and a J-beta primer mix. TCRdb re-derived calls from the 5' RACE reads in MiXCR, one entry per CDR3 protein. The sample includes roughly 1,500,000 distinct CDR3 sequences, 30% to 35% of them seen just once. With respect to this clonotype: What it recognizes is unknown. One end of the junction is discordant with germline, which a read error may explain.

Each of the donors had around 10 milliliters of peripheral blood drawn into EDTA-treated Vacutainer tubes. Total RNA extracted from each sample amounted to at least 6 micrograms. Per the germline V gene, CDR1 is DFQATT and CDR2 is SNEGSKA (reference sequence). CDR3 length: 12 amino acids. Sequencing was carried out using blood. The V call is TRBV20-1, the J call TRBJ1-4; D remains unclear. This TCR derives from a woman under 40 in good health. This CDR3 is CGATWENEKLFF. CDR3 nucleotide sequence: TGCGGTGCTACCTGGGAGAATGAAAAACTGTTTTTT.